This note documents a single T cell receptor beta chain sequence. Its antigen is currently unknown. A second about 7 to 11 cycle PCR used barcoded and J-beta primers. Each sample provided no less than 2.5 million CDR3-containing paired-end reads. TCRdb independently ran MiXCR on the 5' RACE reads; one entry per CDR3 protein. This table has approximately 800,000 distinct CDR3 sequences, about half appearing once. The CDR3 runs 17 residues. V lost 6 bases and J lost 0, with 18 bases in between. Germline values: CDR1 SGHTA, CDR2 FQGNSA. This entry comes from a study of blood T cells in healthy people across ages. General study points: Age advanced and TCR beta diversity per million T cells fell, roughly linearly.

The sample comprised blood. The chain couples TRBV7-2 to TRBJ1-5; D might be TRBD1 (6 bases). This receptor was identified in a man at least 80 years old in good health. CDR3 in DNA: TGTGCCAGCAGTCCTACGGTGGACAGAATTAGCAATCAGCCCCAGCATTTT. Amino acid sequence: CASSPTVDRISNQPQHF.